This T cell receptor beta chain came from a study of T cell repertoires in cytomegalovirus infection (dated by TCRdb to between 2018 and 2021). About the full investigation: Because public TCR beta signatures pointed to carriage of CMV infection together with the matching HLA type, the HLA type of each donor mattered for the analysis.

On this clonotype itself: Its antigen has not been determined. No base qualities exist here, and no much larger clone lies one base off it.

The sample was run on an Illumina HiSeq 1500. The public reads were reprocessed in TCRdb via fastp at Q25 and MiXCR, keeping in-frame beta chains. Rows with one shared CDR3 protein collapse into an entry with the most common genes and DNA. The sample includes 600,000 to 800,000 distinct CDR3 sequences, with 20% to 25% observed a single time. The ten largest clones represent 7.5% to 9% of the sample. Counted from cysteine to phenylalanine, this CDR3 has 15 amino acids. Solely the CDR3 DNA is kept, with 45 bases framed from the first base. The V end gives up 1 base and the J end 6 bases, leaving 6 bases in the junction not matched to a gene. Taken from the germline V gene, the CDR1 and CDR2 loops are SGHVS and FNYEAQ. Broader findings and caveats from the paper: Carriers of CMV infection plus the relevant HLA type were discriminated by the cumulative frequency of public TCR beta family members in the study cohort and in an independent approximately 360-donor cohort. The ex vivo response was dominated by HLA-C-restricted CMV-specific TCR beta clonotypes, which also provided the single most frequent clonotype in two of eight donors.

The chain is made from TRBV7-6 and TRBJ2-1; 7 nucleotides in the junction match TRBD2. This clonotype originated in a human donor in good health (CMV status not recorded). Some clones in this sample may be carry-over from other donors' samples. The sample consisted of CD8+ T cells from PBMCs. The DNA sequence is given as TGTGCCAGCAGCTTAGAGGGAGGGTTCGGCAATGAGCAGTTCTTC. Its protein is CASSLEGGFGNEQFF. With all but the CDR3 taken from the reference TRBV7-6 and TRBJ2-1 genes, the full variable domain is: GAGVSQSPRYKVTKRGQDVALRCDPISGHVSLYWYRQALGQGPEFLTYFNYEAQQDKSGLPNDRFSAERPEGSISTLTIQRTEQRDSAMYRCASSLEGGFGNEQFFGPGTRLTVL.